Each of the 29 T cell receptor beta chains below was sequenced from the same sample in a study of response to subunit inactivated influenza vaccine. TCRdb reanalysed the RT-PCR reads using MiXCR and keeps one entry per CDR3 protein. The sample has 860,000 or so distinct CDR3 sequences, 21% seen once; the top ten hold 9.5% to 13%. The specimen was PBMCs from blood, collected more than 4 days after vaccination. These receptors all stem from a man aged 50-60 years who received an inactivated influenza vaccine.

The sample holds a few counts of this clonotype. The chain carries TRBV7-2 and TRBJ2-1, with no clear D. There are 15 residues in the CDR3. From germline, CDR1 is SGHTA and CDR2 FQGNSA. V lost 5 bases and J 3 bases, leaving 14 bases between the germline ends. CDR3 amino acids: CASSLDWGFYNEQFF. CDR3 DNA: TGTGCCAGCAGCCTTGATTGGGGATTCTACAATGAGCAGTTCTTC.

This clonotype has ten or more counts. The chain recombines TRBV5-1 with TRBJ2-5, with D perhaps matching TRBD2 (6 bases). The CDR3 length is 13 residues. V was cut by 2 bases and J by 3 bases, with 8 bases left in between. CDR1 and CDR2 (germline): SGHRS, YFSETQ. The CDR3 loop is CASSFSGEETQYF. CDR3 sequence (DNA): TGCGCCAGCAGCTTTTCGGGGGAAGAGACCCAGTACTTC.

The J gene is TRBJ2-2, the V gene TRBV12-3 or TRBV12-4; 8 nucleotides match TRBD2. V lost 4 bases, J lost 7 bases, and 5 bases stayed unmatched. This CDR3 comprises 14 residues. CDR3 loop: CASSWDGTSGELFF. The CDR3 bases are TGTGCCAGCAGTTGGGATGGGACTAGCGGGGAGCTGTTTTTT.

This chain joins TRBV12-3 or TRBV12-4 and TRBJ2-1, with 9 bases fitting TRBD2. After removal of 0 bases from V and 9 bases from J, the junction contained 6 bases not matched to a gene. The CDR3 runs 15 residues. CDR3 protein: CASSLARAGGLEQFF. The CDR3 region has the DNA TGTGCCAGCAGTTTAGCGCGGGCGGGGGGGCTTGAGCAGTTCTTC.

This clonotype was picked up a small number of times. J is TRBJ2-3 and V is TRBV29-1; TRBD2 matches at 14 bases. The CDR3 covers 18 residues. In germline, CDR1 is SQVTM, CDR2 ANQGSEA. Germline trimming cut 6 bases from V and 2 bases from J; bases unmatched to any gene: 13. CDR3 protein: CSVRGTSGSFLHTDTQYF. The CDR3 nucleotides read TGCAGCGTCCGCGGGACTAGCGGGAGTTTCTTACACACAGATACGCAGTATTTT.

This clonotype was seen only a few times. Here the CDR3 reads CASSRGTSGGPETQYF. CDR3 DNA: TGCGCCAGCAGCCGAGGGACTAGCGGGGGGCCGGAGACCCAGTACTTC. The rearrangement links TRBV4-1 to TRBJ2-5, with TRBD2 matching over 15 bases. The length of the CDR3 is 16 residues. J lost 5 bases, V lost 4 bases, and 5 bases had no gene match. CDR1 is MGHRA and CDR2 is YSYEKL in the germline V gene.

This clonotype was seen ten or more times. V and J are TRBV2 and TRBJ2-4; TRBD2 matches at 7 bases. CDR1 is SNHLY, CDR2 FYNNEI, per germline. The CDR3 runs to 16 residues. With 2 bases clipped from V and 4 bases from J, the junction kept 8 bases outside the gene matches. The CDR3 spells CASSESWLAEKNIQYF. The CDR3 DNA reads TGTGCCAGCAGTGAATCTTGGCTAGCGGAAAAAAACATTCAGTACTTC.

This clonotype was counted only a few times. The chain joins TRBV6-1 to TRBJ1-3; D unresolved. This CDR3 is 15 amino acids long. The germline CDR1 and CDR2 sequences are MNHNS and SASEGT. V gave up 5 bases and J gave up 0 bases, with 11 bases separating them. The CDR3 DNA is TGTGCCAGCAGTCCCCTAGTATTCTCTGGAAACACCATATATTTT. Its protein product is CASSPLVFSGNTIYF.

The chain links TRBV7-2 to TRBJ2-1, with 10 bases that match TRBD1. The CDR3 has 13 amino acids. The V and J ends lost 5 bases and 12 bases, in that order; junction bases with no gene match: 7. The germline gives CDR1 SGHTA, CDR2 FQGNSA. The CDR3, as DNA: TGTGCCAGCAGCACCGACAGGGGGCAATGGCAGTTCTTC. This gives the protein CASSTDRGQWQFF.

This clonotype was picked up a small number of times. The chain links TRBV6-5 to TRBJ2-1, with TRBD2 as a possible D gene (6 bases). V lost 4 bases to trimming and J lost 5 bases, with 15 bases between them. The CDR3 consists of 15 residues. CDR1 is MNHEY and CDR2 is SVGAGI in the germline V gene. Here the CDR3 DNA reads TGTGCCAGCAGTTGGGTTAGCGGCCTAGACAATGAGCAGTTCTTC. It specifies CASSWVSGLDNEQFF.

V and J are TRBV5-1 and TRBJ2-7, with 7 bases aligning to TRBD2. Trimming took 4 bases from V and 3 from J; bases not matched to a gene: 7. CDR1 SGHRS and CDR2 YFSETQ come from the germline V gene. The CDR3 runs 14 residues. The CDR3 nucleotides are TGCGCCAGCAGCACTCGGGGAGGGTACTACGAGCAGTACTTC. Encoded protein: CASSTRGGYYEQYF. The entire variable domain, with the rest obtained from reference TRBV5-1 and TRBJ2-7, is as follows: KAGVTQTPRYLIKTRGQQVTLSCSPISGHRSVSWYQQTPGQGLQFLFEYFSETQRNKGNFPGRFSGRQFSNSRSEMNVSTLELGDSALYLCASSTRGGYYEQYFGPGTRLTVT.

This clonotype has only a few counts. The chain carries TRBV6-1 and TRBJ2-5, with 7 positions matching TRBD1. Germline-derived CDR1 and CDR2 are MNHNS and SASEGT. Trimming took 5 bases from V and 5 from J; bases not matched to a gene: 8. The CDR3 runs to 14 residues. Here the CDR3 DNA reads TGTGCCAGCAGTCAGCCGGGACAGATGGAGACCCAGTACTTC. Translation gives CASSQPGQMETQYF.

This clonotype was seen a few times. The chain joins TRBV5-1 to TRBJ2-1; tentatively, D is TRBD1 (6 bases). The CDR3 covers 15 residues. CDR1 and CDR2 from the germline V gene are SGHRS and YFSETQ. V was clipped by 4 bases and J by 4 bases, with 15 bases between them. The CDR3 spells CASSPTGFQYNEQFF. In nucleotides, the CDR3 is TGCGCCAGCAGCCCTACAGGGTTCCAATACAATGAGCAGTTCTTC.

This clonotype came up a few times. The rearrangement uses TRBV12-3 or TRBV12-4 and TRBJ1-1; TRBD1 matches at 9 bases. V lost 5 bases, J lost 3 bases, and 7 bases stayed unmatched. The CDR3 contains 15 residues. The CDR3 loop is CASSQRTGVDTEAFF. In DNA form, the CDR3 reads TGTGCCAGCAGTCAAAGGACAGGGGTTGACACTGAAGCTTTCTTT.

This clonotype appeared a few times. This chain joins TRBV5-6 and TRBJ2-5, with TRBD2 identical over 7 bases. From germline, CDR1 is SGHDT and CDR2 YYEEEE. The trim removed 4 bases at V and 2 bases at J, leaving 11 bases unmatched. The CDR3 covers 16 residues. The CDR3 region has the DNA TGTGCCAGCAGCGGGAAGGTTATGGGACTACAAGAGACCCAGTACTTC. This codes for CASSGKVMGLQETQYF.

This clonotype was seen a few times. The chain uses TRBV6-1 and TRBJ2-1, with TRBD1 identical over 7 bases. The CDR3 has 17 residues. The germline CDR1 and CDR2 sequences are MNHNS and SASEGT. J lost 0 bases, V lost 6 bases, and 11 bases had no gene match. CDR3 coding DNA: TGTGCCAGCAGACAGGGGTTTGCGTCAAGCTCCTACAATGAGCAGTTCTTC. It codes for CASRQGFASSSYNEQFF.

There are many counts of this clonotype. This chain joins TRBV12-3 or TRBV12-4 and TRBJ1-2, with 7 bases identical to TRBD1. With 4 bases clipped from V and 2 bases from J, the junction kept 7 bases outside the gene matches. The length of the CDR3 is 15 residues. CDR3 protein: CASSSRTGGNYGYTF. CDR3 DNA: TGTGCCAGCAGTTCTAGGACAGGTGGGAACTATGGCTACACCTTC.

The chain joins TRBV29-1 to TRBJ2-1; 7 nucleotides line up with TRBD2. The CDR3 is 14 residues long. Germline trimming cut 7 bases from V and 5 bases from J; bases unmatched to any gene: 11. Germline CDR1 is SQVTM and CDR2 is ANQGSEA. CDR3 protein: CSARPLAENNEQFF. The DNA of the CDR3 is TGCAGCGCACGGCCCCTAGCGGAGAACAATGAGCAGTTCTTC.

The chain uses TRBV2 and TRBJ2-7, with D hard to call. The CDR3 loop spans 12 amino acids. V was trimmed by 6 bases and J by 4 bases, leaving 10 bases between them. Germline lookup yields CDR1 SNHLY and CDR2 FYNNEI. Written as DNA, the CDR3 is TGTGCCAGCAGACCCGGTGGTTACGAGCAGTACTTC. Amino acid sequence: CASRPGGYEQYF.

CDR3 protein: CASSLEGARNTGELFF. For the CDR3, the DNA is TGTGCCAGCAGCTTGGAAGGGGCGCGTAACACCGGGGAGCTGTTTTTT. The gene calls are TRBV5-8 and TRBJ2-2, with a tentative D call TRBD1 (5 bases). The CDR3 runs to 16 residues. CDR1 is SGHTS and CDR2 is YDEGEE in the germline V gene. Trimming stripped 0 bases from V and 2 bases from J, with 11 bases between.

The chain employs TRBV10-2 and TRBJ2-4; 8 bases fit TRBD1. Trimming removed 3 bases from V and 0 bases from J; junction bases left unmatched: 1. Per germline, CDR1 WSHSY and CDR2 SAAADI. The CDR3 spans 15 residues. CDR3 in DNA: TGCGCCAGCAGTGACAGGGGGCCAGCCAAAAACATTCAGTACTTC. Residues: CASSDRGPAKNIQYF.

The chain links TRBV5-8 to TRBJ2-5; D perhaps matches TRBD1 (6 bases). V lost 1 base, J lost 7 bases, and 17 bases lay in between. This CDR3 has 15 residues. The germline V gene encodes CDR1 SGHTS and CDR2 YDEGEE. CDR3 amino acids: CASSLLTGSVGTQYF. The CDR3 DNA reads TGTGCCAGCAGCTTGTTAACAGGGTCCGTCGGGACCCAGTACTTC.

J is TRBJ2-1 and V is TRBV11-2; D is tentatively TRBD1 or TRBD2 (7 bases each). Trimming stripped 5 bases from V and 4 bases from J, with 15 bases between. Germline V gene lookup returns CDR1 SGHAT and CDR2 FQNNGV. The CDR3 runs 15 residues. CDR3 in DNA: TGTGCCAGCAGCACGCAGGGGGGGAGATACAATGAGCAGTTCTTC. It translates to CASSTQGGRYNEQFF.

This clonotype was counted between two and nine times. The V gene is TRBV24-1, the J gene TRBJ2-1; no definite D call. The CDR3 runs 13 residues. V dropped 2 bases and J dropped 5 bases, with 6 bases sitting between them. The V gene's germline CDR1 is KGHDR and CDR2 SFDVKD. In nucleotides, the CDR3 is TGTGCCACCAGTGATTCAGGACACAATGAGCAGTTCTTC. This encodes CATSDSGHNEQFF.

J is TRBJ2-2 and V is TRBV4-3; D gene ambiguous. Germline V gene lookup returns CDR1 LGHNA and CDR2 YSLEER. The V end was cut by 4 bases, the J end by 2 bases, with 8 bases between. This CDR3 region has 14 residues. The CDR3 here is CASSREANTGELFF. For the CDR3, the DNA is TGCGCCAGCAGCCGTGAGGCCAACACCGGGGAGCTGTTTTTT.

Turning to this clonotype: The conserved phenylalanine or tryptophan normally closing the CDR3 is absent here, so this likely arose from a read error. The chain has TRBV20-1 and TRBJ2-7; possible D gene TRBD1, 7 bases. CDR1 is DFQATT, CDR2 SNEGSKA, per germline (reference sequence). Trimming took 0 bases from V and 2 from J, leaving 11 bases between them. The CDR3 length is 14 residues. The CDR3 region is CSARDPRGAYEQYI. DNA of the CDR3: TGCAGTGCTAGAGATCCCAGGGGGGCCTACGAGCAGTACATC.

This clonotype occurred a few times. V is TRBV20-1 and J is TRBJ2-6; D is ambiguous. The ends were cut back, 5 bases at V and 4 bases at J, with 3 bases in the middle. The CDR3 is 11 residues long. Germline V CDR1 and CDR2: DFQATT, SNEGSKA (reference sequence). CDR3 sequence reads: CSALGANVLTF. For the CDR3, the DNA is TGCAGTGCTCTGGGGGCCAACGTCCTGACTTTC.

The chain joins TRBV7-6 to TRBJ2-4; 8 bases map to TRBD1. Germline loops: CDR1 SGHVS, CDR2 FNYEAQ. Trimming at V came to 1 base and at J to 11 bases, leaving 4 bases not matched to a gene. The CDR3 contains 13 residues. CDR3 region: CASSLEQGGFQYF. The CDR3 nucleotides are TGTGCCAGCAGCTTAGAACAGGGGGGCTTTCAGTACTTC.

This clonotype was detected a few times. This chain uses TRBV20-1 with TRBJ1-1, with D unclear. V lost 5 bases to trimming and J lost 0 bases, with 7 bases between them. From germline, CDR1 is DFQATT and CDR2 SNEGSKA (reference sequence). CDR3 length equals 12 residues. The CDR3 spells CSAEQMNTEAFF. In DNA, the CDR3 is TGCAGTGCTGAACAGATGAACACTGAAGCTTTCTTT.